This TCR beta chain was observed in a study of OX40 agonist ivuxolimab in advanced cancers. Study outcomes and limitations: Dose levels from 0.1 to 3.0 mg/kg saw CD4+ and CD8+ blood T cells expand clonally by week 6. Among expanded peripheral T cells, antigen specificity went undetermined. Low clonal expansion, among the lowest seen, marked partial responders at 0.1-3.0 mg/kg. Researchers report that CD8+ T cells had, on average, more expanded clones than CD4+.

Produced via immunoSEQ multiplex PCR; TCRdb's table is partial and in-frame only. The sample carries approximately 100,000 clones, about 87% recorded once. Germline V gene data show CDR1 as SEHNR and CDR2 as FQNEAQ (reference sequence). The CDR3 has 16 amino acids. With V trimmed by 0 bases and J by 1 base, 5 bases remained unmatched. As regards this clone: Its matching antigen is unknown.

The origin of this receptor is an adult with an advanced solid tumor such as melanoma, head and neck, liver or kidney cancer. The chain uses TRBV7-9 and TRBJ1-2; 7 bases match TRBD1. The specimen was CD4+ or CD8+ T cells sorted from blood, collected in a trial of the OX40 agonist ivuxolimab. The DNA for the CDR3 is TGTGCCAGCAGCTTAGCAGGGACAGATAATAACTATGGCTACACCTTC. Translated, it gives CASSLAGTDNNYGYTF.